This T cell receptor beta chain was documented in a study of radiation and T cells in renal cell carcinoma. Data came from immunoSEQ multiplex PCR; TCRdb stores just in-frame clones and leaves some out. The sample holds under 100,000 clones, around four fifths seen once. This clone was seen only once. Its target is not known. Study-level points and caveats: From baseline, blood top tumor clonotypes peaked at 2 weeks post-radiation.

Stated time point: blood 4 weeks post-SBRT, at nephrectomy. Treatment defined: 15 Gy SBRT to primary tumor, nephrectomy 4 weeks later. Nephrectomy followed 15 Gy stereotactic body radiation by 4 weeks. Trimming left V 3 bases short and J 6 bases short, with 11 bases between. Germline CDR1 and CDR2: SEHNR and FQNEAQ (reference sequence). The CDR3 contains 13 residues. The sequences come from blood, collected from a patient whose treatment included radiotherapy and nephrectomy. The origin of this receptor is a man aged 45-65 years with renal cell carcinoma. The V call is TRBV7-9, the J call TRBJ1-1, with no clear D. The CDR3 protein is CASSLMGSSEAFF. The CDR3 nucleotides read TGTGCCAGCAGCTTGATGGGGTCCTCTGAAGCTTTCTTT.